The sequence of this T cell receptor (beta chain) was determined in a study of T cell changes during pregnancy in multiple sclerosis. This CDR3 is 18 amino acids long. The V gene's germline CDR1 is MNHEY and CDR2 SMNVEV (reference sequence). Trimming took 4 bases from V and 3 from J; bases not matched to a gene: 14. Assay used: immunoSEQ multiplex PCR; TCRdb lists only in-frame clones, some missing. There are around 86,000 clones in the sample; over 85% occur only once, and 1% lies in the top ten. The chain links TRBV27 to TRBJ1-4; 7 nucleotides agree with TRBD1. The source material was peripheral blood, sampled in the first trimester of pregnancy. The receptor comes from a female donor with multiple sclerosis, enrolled in a pregnancy study. The CDR3 region has the DNA TGTGCCAGCAGTTCCTCGCAGCCGTTAGGGGGCTCTAATGAAAAACTGTTTTTT. It yields the protein CASSSSQPLGGSNEKLFF.